This note documents a single TCR beta chain sequence. Its antigen is not identified. This entry belongs to a study of siplizumab effects on memory and regulatory T cells. Notes on the study in general: Naive T cells seemed more diverse than memory cells and seemed major alloresponse contributors. A mean of about 69% of mappable alloreactive CD4+ clones were Treg-derived with siplizumab, compared with roughly 25% in controls.

V was pared by 3 bases and J by 5 bases, with 8 bases between. CDR3 length equals 12 residues. From germline, CDR1 is MDHEN and CDR2 SYDVKM. The method was immunoSEQ multiplex PCR; TCRdb's version includes in-frame clones alone and lacks a portion of them. In the table there are approximately 100,000 clones, about 93% of which are singletons. The chain has TRBV28 and TRBJ2-7, with D perhaps being TRBD1 or TRBD2 (5 bases each). The clonotype was recovered from a human donor in good health. The specimen sequenced was Tregs sorted from blood. The CDR3 region has the DNA TGTGCCAGCAGTTTTGGGGGAAACGAGCAGTACTTC. This sequence encodes CASSFGGNEQYF.